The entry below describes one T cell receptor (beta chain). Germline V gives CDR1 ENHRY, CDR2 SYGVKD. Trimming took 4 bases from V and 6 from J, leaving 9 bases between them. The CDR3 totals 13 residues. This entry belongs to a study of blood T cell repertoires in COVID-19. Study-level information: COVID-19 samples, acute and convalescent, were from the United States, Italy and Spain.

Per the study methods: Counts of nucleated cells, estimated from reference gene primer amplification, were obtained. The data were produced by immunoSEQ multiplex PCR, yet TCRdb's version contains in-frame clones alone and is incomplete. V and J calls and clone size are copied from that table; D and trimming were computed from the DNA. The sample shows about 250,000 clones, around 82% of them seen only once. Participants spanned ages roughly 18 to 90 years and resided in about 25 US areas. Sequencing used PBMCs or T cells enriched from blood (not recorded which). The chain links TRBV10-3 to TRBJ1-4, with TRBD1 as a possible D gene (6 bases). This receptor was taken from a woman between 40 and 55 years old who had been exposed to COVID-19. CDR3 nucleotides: TGTGCCATCAGTGTCAGGGGCGATGAAAAACTGTTTTTT. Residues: CAISVRGDEKLFF.